These 7 T cell receptor beta chains were all obtained from the same sample, sequenced in a study of T cell responses to AZD1222 COVID-19 vaccine. Sequenced by immunoSEQ multiplex PCR; TCRdb stores in-frame clones only, minus some. The table includes 120,000 to 150,000 clones, 85% to 90% detected once. The source material was peripheral blood, sampled 28 days after the second AZD1222 dose. The receptor set was obtained from an adult who received the AZD1222 COVID-19 vaccine.

The gene calls are TRBV6-1 and TRBJ1-5; D unclear. The germline V and J ends were trimmed by 3 bases and 9 bases, with 12 bases remaining between them. The CDR3 totals 13 residues. Germline assignment: CDR1 MNHNS and CDR2 SASEGT. DNA of the CDR3: TGTGCCAGCAGTGACGGTGGCCAGGTGCCCCAGCATTTT. This encodes CASSDGGQVPQHF.

The chain recombines TRBV2 with TRBJ1-1, with unresolved D. The CDR3 is 13 amino acids. V lost 9 bases, J lost 2 bases, and 13 bases lay in between. The germline CDR1 and CDR2 sequences are SNHLY and FYNNEI. The CDR3, as DNA: TGTGCCAGTGTTCGGGTAATCAACACTGAAGCTTTCTTT. Its protein product is CASVRVINTEAFF.

The rearrangement joins TRBV6-2 or TRBV6-3 to TRBJ1-6; D ambiguous. Deletions cut 0 bases from V and 7 bases from J, with 10 bases between. Germline-derived CDR1 and CDR2 are MNHEY and SVGEGT. The CDR3 totals 15 residues. In DNA form, the CDR3 reads TGTGCCAGCAGTTACTCGGATCTGGGAAATTCACCCCTCCACTTT. Translation gives CASSYSDLGNSPLHF.

This clone showed up just a few times. This chain joins TRBV9 and TRBJ2-2, with unresolved D. Germline-derived CDR1 and CDR2 are SGDLS and YYNGEE. V was clipped by 0 bases and J by 6 bases, with 15 bases between them. There are 16 residues in the CDR3. CDR3 coding DNA: TGTGCCAGCAGCGTAGGAGAGGTGGTATTGGCCGGGGAGCTGTTTTTT. Amino acids: CASSVGEVVLAGELFF.

CDR3 residues: CASSLGVGKLFF. In DNA form, the CDR3 reads TGTGCCAGCAGCCTTGGGGTGGGAAAACTGTTTTTT. The gene calls are TRBV5-6 and TRBJ1-4; D ambiguous. Germline CDR1 is SGHDT and CDR2 is YYEEEE. Trimming took 4 bases from V and 10 from J, leaving 11 bases between them. The CDR3 covers 12 residues.

The chain carries TRBV18 and TRBJ1-3; 12 nucleotides line up with TRBD1. V trimming: 6 bases; J trimming: 0 bases; junction bases outside the gene matches: 12. The germline V gene has CDR1 KGHSH and CDR2 LQKENI. The CDR3 consists of 19 residues. The CDR3 loop reads CASSPGTGGPRVSGNTIYF. DNA of the CDR3: TGTGCCAGCTCCCCCGGGACAGGGGGCCCCCGCGTCTCTGGAAACACCATATATTTT. The whole variable domain, remainder taken from reference TRBV18 and TRBJ1-3, is NAGVMQNPRHLVRRRGQEARLRCSPMKGHSHVYWYRQLPEEGLKFMVYLQKENIIDESGMPKERFSAEFPKEGPSILRIQQVVRGDSAAYFCASSPGTGGPRVSGNTIYFGEGSWLTVV.

The chain couples TRBV13 to TRBJ2-7, with 7 bases lining up with TRBD1. The V segment lost 5 bases and the J segment 3 bases; nucleotides outside the gene matches: 4. Per the germline V gene, CDR1 is PRHDT and CDR2 is FYEKMQ (reference sequence). The CDR3 loop spans 13 amino acids. CDR3 sequence reads: CASSPRDSYEQYF. CDR3 nucleotide sequence: TGTGCCAGCAGCCCTCGGGACAGCTACGAGCAGTACTTC.